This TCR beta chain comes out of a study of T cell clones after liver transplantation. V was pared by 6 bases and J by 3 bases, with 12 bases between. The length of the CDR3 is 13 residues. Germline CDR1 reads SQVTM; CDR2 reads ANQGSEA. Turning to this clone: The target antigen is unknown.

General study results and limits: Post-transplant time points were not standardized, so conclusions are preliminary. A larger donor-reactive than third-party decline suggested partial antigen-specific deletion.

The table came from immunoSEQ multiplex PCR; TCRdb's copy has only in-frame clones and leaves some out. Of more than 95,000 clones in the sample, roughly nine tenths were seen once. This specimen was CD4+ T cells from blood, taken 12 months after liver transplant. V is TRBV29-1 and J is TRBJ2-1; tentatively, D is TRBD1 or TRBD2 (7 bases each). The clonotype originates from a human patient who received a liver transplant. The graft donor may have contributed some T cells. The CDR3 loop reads CSVGGTDYNEQFF. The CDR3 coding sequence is TGCAGCGTGGGAGGGACAGACTACAATGAGCAGTTCTTC.